A selection of T cell receptor beta chains follows, all from one sample in a study of cytomegalovirus exposure and HLA in healthy donors. The method was immunoSEQ multiplex PCR; TCRdb's version includes in-frame clones alone and lacks a portion of them. The sample holds tens of thousands of clones, around 75% seen once. Specimen: PBMCs. These receptors originate from a man aged 65 to 85 in good health and CMV-seronegative. Both conserved end residues are part of each CDR3. D genes are given only for firm matches. Expanded clones are given a class, and other clones once, few, many or no size at all.

>TRBJ2-1|.|.|TRBV7-9
CSSSLAARGSSYNEQFF
TGTTCCAGCAGCTTAGCGGCGCGGGGTAGCTCCTACAATGAGCAGTTCTTC
>TRBJ2-7|once|.|TRBV5-4
CASSFNRVTLSYEQYF
TGTGCCAGCAGCTTCAACAGGGTCACCCTCTCCTACGAGCAGTACTTC
>TRBJ1-6|.|TRBD1|TRBV27
CASTPRGQYNSPLHF
TGTGCCAGTACCCCTAGGGGACAGTACAATTCACCCCTCCACTTT
>TRBJ1-3|.|.|TRBV7-9
CASSLEARFSGNTIYF
TGTGCCAGCAGCTTAGAGGCGAGGTTCTCTGGAAACACCATATATTTT
>TRBJ1-5|few|.|TRBV28
CATQYAGGNQPQHF
TGTGCCACCCAGTATGCAGGGGGCAATCAGCCCCAGCATTTT
>TRBJ1-1|few|TRBD1|TRBV29-1
CSVGTGVLNTEAFF
TGCAGCGTTGGGACAGGGGTATTGAACACTGAAGCTTTCTTT
>TRBJ1-4|.|TRBD1|TRBV9
CASSYKGQGDEKLFF
TGTGCCAGCAGCTATAAGGGACAGGGGGATGAAAAACTGTTTTTT
>TRBJ1-6|few|.|TRBV6-5
CASSYSAGSGSPLHF
TGTGCCAGCAGTTACTCAGCAGGGTCGGGTTCACCCCTCCACTTT
>TRBJ1-6|.|.|TRBV2
CASTPASNSPLHF
TGTGCCAGCACCCCTGCGAGTAATTCACCCCTCCACTTT
>TRBJ1-4|.|.|TRBV7-8
CASSPRRTPNEKLFF
TGTGCCAGCAGCCCCCGTCGGACACCTAATGAAAAACTGTTTTTT
>TRBJ2-1|.|TRBD2|TRBV7-2
CASSLVAGPYNEQFF
TGTGCCAGCAGCTTAGTAGCGGGGCCCTACAATGAGCAGTTCTTC
>TRBJ1-2|.|TRBD1|TRBV5-1
CASRTPGTAYGYTF
TGCGCCAGCAGAACCCCCGGGACAGCGTATGGCTACACCTTC
>TRBJ2-1|.|.|TRBV27
CASSPYNSYNEQFF
TGTGCCAGCAGTCCTTATAACTCCTACAATGAGCAGTTCTTC
>TRBJ2-3|.|.|TRBV11-2
CASSPSYSDTQYF
TGTGCCAGCAGCCCCTCCTATTCAGATACGCAGTATTTT
>TRBJ1-5|.|TRBD1|TRBV27
CASSLVGQGNNQPQHF
TGTGCCAGCAGTTTAGTGGGACAGGGCAACAATCAGCCCCAGCATTTT
>TRBJ2-1|once|.|TRBV7-6
CASSLGRRDDEQFF
TGTGCCAGCAGCTTAGGTCGCAGGGATGATGAGCAGTTCTTC
>TRBJ2-6|.|.|TRBV7-9
CASSLEFWSGANVLTF
TGTGCCAGCAGCTTAGAGTTTTGGAGTGGGGCCAACGTCCTGACTTTC
>TRBJ1-4|.|.|TRBV19
CASSIRPSGEKLFF
TGTGCCAGTAGTATTCGACCGTCAGGGGAAAAACTGTTTTTT
>TRBJ2-6|.|.|TRBV5-4
CASSSRSSGANVLTF
TGTGCCAGCAGTTCCCGGAGCTCTGGGGCCAACGTCCTGACTTTC
>TRBJ2-7|.|TRBD2|TRBV7-2
CASSWTSSPYEQYF
TGTGCCAGCAGCTGGACTAGCTCACCCTACGAGCAGTACTTC
>TRBJ1-1|few|.|TRBV27
CASSNRQNTEAFF
TGTGCCAGCAGCAATAGACAGAACACTGAAGCTTTCTTT
>TRBJ2-7|.|.|TRBV19
CASSRRTGDGEKQYF
TGTGCCAGTAGTCGTAGGACGGGGGATGGGGAGAAGCAGTACTTC
>TRBJ1-1|.|TRBD1|TRBV2
CASSFRQGAAFF
TGTGCCAGCAGCTTTAGACAGGGAGCAGCTTTCTTT
>TRBJ2-7|once|.|TRBV30
CAWSDRAGEQYF
TGTGCCTGGAGTGACAGGGCTGGGGAGCAGTACTTC
>TRBJ1-3|few|TRBD1|TRBV4-3
CASSLTGDRGNTIYF
TGCGCCAGCAGCCTGACAGGGGATCGGGGAAACACCATATATTTT
>TRBJ2-1|.|TRBD2|TRBV5-5
CASSRGASGGAGSYNEQFF
TGTGCCAGCAGCCGGGGGGCTAGCGGGGGGGCTGGTTCCTACAATGAGCAGTTCTTC
>TRBJ2-3|few|.|TRBV5-6
CASSSGSDTQYF
TGTGCCAGCAGCTCGGGGTCAGATACGCAGTATTTT
>TRBJ2-5|.|TRBD2|TRBV4-1
CASSQDLTSGEETQYF
TGCGCCAGCAGCCAAGATCTGACTAGCGGGGAAGAGACCCAGTACTTC
>TRBJ1-1|.|TRBD1|TRBV5-1
CASSPGQAETREAFF
TGCGCCAGCAGCCCGGGACAGGCGGAAACACGTGAAGCTTTCTTT
>TRBJ1-3|.|.|TRBV5-1
CASSSGYGNTIYF
TGCGCCAGCAGCTCGGGGTACGGAAACACCATATATTTT
>TRBJ1-2|.|.|TRBV7-9
CASSRAIEGYTF
TGTGCCAGCAGCCGAGCGATAGAAGGCTACACCTTC
>TRBJ2-2|.|TRBD2|TRBV2
CASSDLTSGMGGELFF
TGTGCCAGCAGTGATCTGACTAGCGGGATGGGCGGGGAGCTGTTTTTT
>TRBJ2-7|few|TRBD2|TRBV7-9
CSSSQSGGAPYEQYF
TGTTCCAGCAGCCAAAGCGGGGGGGCCCCCTACGAGCAGTACTTC
>TRBJ2-4|.|.|TRBV7-2
CASSPTGRRENNIQYF
TGTGCCAGCAGCCCGACAGGGAGGAGGGAAAATAACATTCAGTACTTC
>TRBJ2-5|.|TRBD2|TRBV6-6
CVASPGLEETQYF
TGTGTCGCCAGCCCGGGACTAGAGGAGACCCAGTACTTC
>TRBJ1-6|medium-sized|TRBD1|TRBV5-1
CASSLVYRGNNSPLHF
TGCGCCAGCAGCTTGGTTTACAGGGGGAATAATTCACCCCTCCACTTT
>TRBJ2-1|few|TRBD1|TRBV11-2
CASSARDRGSYNEQFF
TGTGCCAGCAGCGCCCGGGACAGGGGGTCCTACAATGAGCAGTTCTTC
>TRBJ1-6|.|TRBD1|TRBV19
CASTTGGKGSPLHF
TGTGCCAGTACCACAGGGGGCAAGGGTTCACCCCTCCACTTT
>TRBJ1-5|.|.|TRBV19
CASSTTGLSNQPQHF
TGTGCCAGTAGTACAACAGGGCTTAGCAATCAGCCCCAGCATTTT
>TRBJ2-7|.|.|TRBV28
CASSATGEQYF
TGTGCCAGCAGTGCCACGGGCGAGCAGTACTTC
>TRBJ2-5|once|.|TRBV5-4
CASSLAAQLQETQYF
TGTGCCAGCAGCTTGGCCGCACAGCTCCAAGAGACCCAGTACTTC
>TRBJ2-3|.|.|TRBV5-1
CASSNLSTSTDTQYF
TGCGCCAGCAGCAATTTATCGACTAGCACAGATACGCAGTATTTT
>TRBJ2-7|.|TRBD2|TRBV5-6
CASSQTLAGTPYEQYF
TGTGCCAGCAGCCAGACCTTAGCGGGCACCCCCTACGAGCAGTACTTC